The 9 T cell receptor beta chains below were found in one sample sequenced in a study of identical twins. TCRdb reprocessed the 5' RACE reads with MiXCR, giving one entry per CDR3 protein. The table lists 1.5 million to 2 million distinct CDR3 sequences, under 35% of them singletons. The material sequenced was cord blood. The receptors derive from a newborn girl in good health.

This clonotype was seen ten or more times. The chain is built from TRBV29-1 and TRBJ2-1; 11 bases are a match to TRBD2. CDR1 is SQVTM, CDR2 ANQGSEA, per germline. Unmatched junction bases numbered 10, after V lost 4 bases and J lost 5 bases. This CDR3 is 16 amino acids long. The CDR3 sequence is CSVASSSGRIDNEQFF. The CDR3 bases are TGCAGCGTTGCCTCTTCTAGCGGGAGGATCGACAATGAGCAGTTCTTC.

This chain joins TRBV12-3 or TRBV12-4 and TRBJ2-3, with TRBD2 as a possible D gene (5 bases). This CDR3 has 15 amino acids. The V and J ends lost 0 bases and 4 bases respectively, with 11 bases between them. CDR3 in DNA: TGTGCCAGCAGTTTAGCCGACGCCGGGGCAGATACGCAGTATTTT. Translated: CASSLADAGADTQYF.

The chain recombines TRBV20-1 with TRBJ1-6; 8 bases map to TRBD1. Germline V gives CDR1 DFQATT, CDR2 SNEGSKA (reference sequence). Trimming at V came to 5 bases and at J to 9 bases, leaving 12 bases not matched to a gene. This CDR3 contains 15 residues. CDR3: CSARVVDRGSSPLHF. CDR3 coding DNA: TGCAGTGCTCGTGTTGTAGACAGGGGAAGTTCACCCCTCCACTTT.

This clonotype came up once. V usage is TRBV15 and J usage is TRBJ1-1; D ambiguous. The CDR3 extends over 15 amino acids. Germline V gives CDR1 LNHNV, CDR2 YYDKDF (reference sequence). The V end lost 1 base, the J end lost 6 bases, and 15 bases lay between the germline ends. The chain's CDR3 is CATSRVATDTAEAFF. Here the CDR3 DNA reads TGTGCCACCAGCAGAGTGGCAACAGATACCGCTGAAGCTTTCTTT.

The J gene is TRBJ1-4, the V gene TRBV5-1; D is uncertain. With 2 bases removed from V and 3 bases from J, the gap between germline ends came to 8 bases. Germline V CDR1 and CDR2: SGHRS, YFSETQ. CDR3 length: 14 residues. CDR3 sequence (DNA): TGCGCCAGCAGCTTTTCGAGTCCTAATGAAAAACTGTTTTTT. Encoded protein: CASSFSSPNEKLFF.

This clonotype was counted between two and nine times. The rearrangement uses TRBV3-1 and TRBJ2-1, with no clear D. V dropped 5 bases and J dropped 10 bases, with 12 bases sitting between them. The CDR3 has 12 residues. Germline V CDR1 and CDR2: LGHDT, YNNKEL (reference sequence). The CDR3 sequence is CASSNLIKEQFF. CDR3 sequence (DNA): TGTGCCAGCAGCAACCTCATCAAGGAGCAGTTCTTC.

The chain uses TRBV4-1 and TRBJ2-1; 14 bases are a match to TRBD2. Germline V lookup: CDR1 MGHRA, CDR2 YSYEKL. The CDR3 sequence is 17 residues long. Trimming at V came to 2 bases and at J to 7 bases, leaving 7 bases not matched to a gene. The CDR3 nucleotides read TGCGCCAGCAGCCAAAAACCCGGGACTAGCGGGAGTAATGAGCAGTTCTTC. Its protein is CASSQKPGTSGSNEQFF.

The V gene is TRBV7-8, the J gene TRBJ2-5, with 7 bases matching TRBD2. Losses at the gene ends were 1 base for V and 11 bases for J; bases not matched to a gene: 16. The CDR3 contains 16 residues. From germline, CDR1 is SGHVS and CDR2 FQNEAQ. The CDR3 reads CASSLGSGMNFNEQYF. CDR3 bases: TGTGCCAGCAGCTTAGGGAGCGGGATGAACTTCAATGAGCAGTACTTC.

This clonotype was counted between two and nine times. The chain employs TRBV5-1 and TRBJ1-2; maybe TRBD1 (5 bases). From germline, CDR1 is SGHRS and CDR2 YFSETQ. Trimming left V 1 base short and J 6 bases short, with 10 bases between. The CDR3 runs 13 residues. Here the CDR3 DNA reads TGCGCCAGCAGCTTGTTATGGGGGGATGGCTACACCTTC. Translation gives CASSLLWGDGYTF.